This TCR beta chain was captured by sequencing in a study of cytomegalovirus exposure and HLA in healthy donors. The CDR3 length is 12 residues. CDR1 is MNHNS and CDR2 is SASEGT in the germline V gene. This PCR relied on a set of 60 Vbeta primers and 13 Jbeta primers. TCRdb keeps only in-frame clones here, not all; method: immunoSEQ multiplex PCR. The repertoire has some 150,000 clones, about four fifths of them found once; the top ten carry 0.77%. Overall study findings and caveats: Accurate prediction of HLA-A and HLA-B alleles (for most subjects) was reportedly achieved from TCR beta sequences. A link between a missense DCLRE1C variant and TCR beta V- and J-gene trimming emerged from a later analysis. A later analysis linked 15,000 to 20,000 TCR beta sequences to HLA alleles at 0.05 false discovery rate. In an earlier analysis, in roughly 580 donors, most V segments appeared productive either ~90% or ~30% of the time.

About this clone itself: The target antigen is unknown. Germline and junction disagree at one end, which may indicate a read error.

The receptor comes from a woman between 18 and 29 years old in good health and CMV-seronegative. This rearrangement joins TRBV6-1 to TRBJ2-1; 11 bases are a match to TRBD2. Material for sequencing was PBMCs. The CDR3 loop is CMTSGNYNEQFF. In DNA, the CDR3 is TGCATGACTAGCGGGAATTACAATGAGCAGTTCTTC.